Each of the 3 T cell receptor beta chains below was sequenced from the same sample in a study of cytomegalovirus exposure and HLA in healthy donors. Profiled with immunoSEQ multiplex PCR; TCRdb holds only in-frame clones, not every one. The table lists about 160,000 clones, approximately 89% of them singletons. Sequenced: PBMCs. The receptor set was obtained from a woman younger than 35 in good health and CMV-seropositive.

CDR3 coding DNA: TGTGCCAGTAGTATTTCCCCGGGACTAGCGGGAGGGCGAGGCACCGGGGAGCTGTTTTTT. It is translated as CASSISPGLAGGRGTGELFF. The chain uses TRBV19 and TRBJ2-2; TRBD2 agrees at 16 bases. V was pared by 3 bases and J by 4 bases, with 11 bases of the junction left unmatched. This CDR3 spans 20 amino acids. Per the germline V gene, CDR1 is LNHDA and CDR2 is SQIVND (reference sequence).

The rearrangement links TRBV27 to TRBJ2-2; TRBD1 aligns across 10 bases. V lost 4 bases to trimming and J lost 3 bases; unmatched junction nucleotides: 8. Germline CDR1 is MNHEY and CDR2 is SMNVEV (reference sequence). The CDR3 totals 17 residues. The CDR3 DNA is TGTGCCAGCAGTTCCCCGTGGACAGGGGGTGACACCGGGGAGCTGTTTTTT. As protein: CASSSPWTGGDTGELFF.

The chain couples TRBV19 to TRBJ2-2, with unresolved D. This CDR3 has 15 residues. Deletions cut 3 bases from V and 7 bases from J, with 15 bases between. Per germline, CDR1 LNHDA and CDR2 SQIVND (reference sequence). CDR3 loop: CASSMVGFNDGELFF. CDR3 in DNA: TGTGCCAGTAGTATGGTCGGGTTTAATGACGGGGAGCTGTTTTTT.